The table lists the clone carrying this T cell receptor beta chain with many counts. Its antigen is still unknown. Germline CDR1 LGHNA, CDR2 YNFKEQ. The CDR3 consists of 16 residues. V shed 0 bases and J shed 6 bases, with 14 bases lying between them. TCRdb reprocessed the 5' RACE reads with MiXCR, giving one entry per CDR3 protein. The data contain some 900,000 distinct CDR3 sequences, roughly an eighth of them singletons. The entry originates in a study of identical twins. Regarding the study as a whole: Findings depended on cross-sectional statistics rather than tracking the same donors. Twin-shared out-of-frame alpha sequences were enriched for low generation probability. The abundant beta clonotypes from cord blood had fewer insertions, and memory repertoires had none of this.

These data are also associated with another study on yellow fever vaccine responses in identical twins.

The V gene is TRBV4-2, the J gene TRBJ2-2, with a possible D match to TRBD2 (5 bases). The sequenced sample consisted of PBMCs. The receptor comes from a woman aged 18-35 years in good health. The CDR3 spells CASSQDGSGVPGELFF. In DNA form, the CDR3 reads TGTGCCAGCAGCCAAGATGGGAGTGGGGTGCCCGGGGAGCTGTTTTTT.